In this sample, the clone carrying this T cell receptor beta chain turned up once. These data are taken from a study of CD8 T cells in Susac syndrome. Sequencing targeted TCR beta in blood CD8+ and CD4+ T cells. Negative isolation yielded the CD8+ and CD4+ T cells, while FACS enriched the TEMRA cells. A quantity of roughly 0.5 to 1 ug RNA underwent reverse transcription using random hexamers. Across 54 Vbeta and 13 Jbeta, immunoSEQ multiplex PCR amplified TCR beta CDR3. TCRdb analysed the immunoSEQ multiplex PCR reads with MiXCR anew, one entry per CDR3 protein. The data hold more than 90,000 distinct CDR3 sequences, with roughly 93% observed a single time. This CDR3 comprises 13 residues. The germline V gene encodes CDR1 LNHNV and CDR2 YYDKDF (reference sequence). V lost 0 bases to trimming and J lost 7 bases, with 8 bases between them.

Sequencing input: CD4+ T cells from PBMCs. This clonotype was sampled from a human donor with multiple sclerosis. The rearrangement uses TRBV15 and TRBJ2-3; D perhaps matches TRBD2 (6 bases). CDR3 nucleotides: TGTGCCACCAGCAGAGAGGAGGGGTATACGCAGTATTTT. It specifies CATSREEGYTQYF. Variable domain in full (rest from reference TRBV15 and TRBJ2-3): DAMVIQNPRYQVTQFGKPVTLSCSQTLNHNVMYWYQQKSSQAPKLLFHYYDKDFNNEADTPDNFQSRRPNTSFCFLDIRSPGLGDTAMYLCATSREEGYTQYFGPGTRLTVL.